In its sample, the clone carrying this TCR beta chain was seen once. This record comes from a study of blood T cell repertoires in COVID-19. Across the study: The samples span acute and convalescent COVID-19 from the United States, Italy and Spain.

Profiled with immunoSEQ multiplex PCR; TCRdb holds only in-frame clones, not every one. This table holds tens of thousands of clones, about 82% found once. V gave up 8 bases and J gave up 5 bases, with 13 bases separating them. Germline V lookup: CDR1 MNHEY, CDR2 SMNVEV (reference sequence). CDR3 size: 13 residues. The V and J genes are TRBV27 and TRBJ2-1; D is ambiguous. The receptor's source is a human donor in a cohort sampled during active COVID-19. Sequenced sample: peripheral blood. The CDR3 region has the DNA TGTGCCAGCCTTTCGGGTGCCCACAATGAGCAGTTCTTC. This encodes CASLSGAHNEQFF.